The following is a TCR beta chain sequence with its context. This sample stems from a study of T cells in tuberculosis. The ends lost 1 base at V and 3 bases at J; junction bases unmatched: 10. Germline CDR1 reads SGHTA; CDR2 reads FQGTGA. The CDR3 loop spans 18 amino acids. Data came from immunoSEQ multiplex PCR; TCRdb stores just in-frame clones and leaves some out. The repertoire holds some 34,000 clones, with about 93% as singletons. Source material: PBMCs. This chain connects TRBV7-3 to TRBJ2-3; 10 bases are a match to TRBD1. The receptor was derived from a donor aged 10-29 years with latent tuberculosis or without tuberculosis infection. The CDR3 loop reads CASSLSLPGQGRTDTQYF. CDR3 coding DNA: TGTGCCAGCAGCTTAAGCTTGCCGGGACAGGGGAGAACAGATACGCAGTATTTT. Full variable domain (outside the CDR3, taken from reference TRBV7-3 and TRBJ2-3): GAGVSQTPSNKVTEKGKYVELRCDPISGHTALYWYRQSLGQGPEFLIYFQGTGAADDSGLPNDRFFAVRPEGSVSTLKIQRTERGDSAVYLCASSLSLPGQGRTDTQYFGPGTRLTVL.